The following is a T cell receptor (beta chain) sequence with its context. Some clones are missing from TCRdb's copy, which holds only in-frame ones; the method was immunoSEQ multiplex PCR. The sample has about 100,000 clones, roughly nine tenths seen once. The data were taken from a study of blood T cell repertoires in COVID-19. Study as a whole: Sites across the United States, Italy and Spain contributed samples from acute and convalescent COVID-19.

The CDR3 has 16 amino acids. J lost 5 bases, V lost 6 bases, and 15 bases had no gene match. CDR1 and CDR2 (germline): SNHLY, FYNNEI. This chain links TRBV2 with TRBJ2-5; 7 bases map to TRBD1. The origin of this receptor is a human donor with active COVID-19. The donor label of this sample is uncertain. The sequencing sample was made of peripheral blood. The CDR3 spells CASSPIPRQGQETQYF. Here the CDR3 DNA reads TGTGCCAGCAGCCCGATACCCCGACAGGGTCAGGAGACCCAGTACTTC.